Given below is one TCR beta chain in context. This sample was included in a study of T cell changes during pregnancy in multiple sclerosis. There are 15 residues in the CDR3. Looked up from germline, CDR1 is SGHDN and CDR2 is FVKESK. V lost 4 bases and J 2 bases, leaving 12 bases between the germline ends. Data came from immunoSEQ multiplex PCR; TCRdb stores just in-frame clones and leaves some out. This table has some 49,000 clones, roughly 94% appearing once. The starting material was CD8+ T cells from peripheral blood mononuclear cells, obtained in the first trimester of pregnancy. This chain uses TRBV14 with TRBJ2-1, with D tentatively TRBD1 (5 bases). The sequence was obtained from a female donor with multiple sclerosis, enrolled in a pregnancy study. CDR3 bases: TGTGCCAGCAGCCTGTTAGGGGCCGCCTACAATGAGCAGTTCTTC. Protein product: CASSLLGAAYNEQFF.